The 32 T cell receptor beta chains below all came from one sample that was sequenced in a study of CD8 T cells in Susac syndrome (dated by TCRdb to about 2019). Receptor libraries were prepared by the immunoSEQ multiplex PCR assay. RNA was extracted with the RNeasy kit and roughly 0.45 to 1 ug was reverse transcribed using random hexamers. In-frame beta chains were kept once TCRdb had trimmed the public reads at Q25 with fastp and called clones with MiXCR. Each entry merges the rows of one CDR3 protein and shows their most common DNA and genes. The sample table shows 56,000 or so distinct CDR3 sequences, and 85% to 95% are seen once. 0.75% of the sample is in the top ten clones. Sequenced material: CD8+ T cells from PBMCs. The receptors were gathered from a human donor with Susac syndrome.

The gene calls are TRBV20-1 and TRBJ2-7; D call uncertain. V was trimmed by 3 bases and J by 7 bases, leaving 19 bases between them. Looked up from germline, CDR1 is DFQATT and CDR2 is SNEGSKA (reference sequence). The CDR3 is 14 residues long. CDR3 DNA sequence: TGCAGTGCTAGTAGTCTCGAAGGTGGCGATGAGCAGTACTTC. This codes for CSASSLEGGDEQYF.

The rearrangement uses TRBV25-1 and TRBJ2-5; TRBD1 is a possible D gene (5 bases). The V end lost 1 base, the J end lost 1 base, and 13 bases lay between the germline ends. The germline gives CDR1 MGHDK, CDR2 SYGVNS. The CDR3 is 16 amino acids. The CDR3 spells CASSESLTGRQETQYF. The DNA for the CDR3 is TGTGCCAGCAGTGAATCCCTAACAGGACGCCAAGAGACCCAGTACTTC.

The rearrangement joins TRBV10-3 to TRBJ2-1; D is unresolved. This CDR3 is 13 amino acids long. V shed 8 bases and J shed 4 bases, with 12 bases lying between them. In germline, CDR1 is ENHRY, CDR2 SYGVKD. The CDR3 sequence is CAIGRGEYNEQFF. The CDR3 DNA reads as TGTGCCATCGGACGTGGGGAATACAATGAGCAGTTCTTC.

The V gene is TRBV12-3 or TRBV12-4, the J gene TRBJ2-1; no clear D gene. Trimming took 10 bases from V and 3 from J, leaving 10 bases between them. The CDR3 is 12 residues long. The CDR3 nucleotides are TGTGCCATAGGTAGGGACTACAATGAGCAGTTCTTC. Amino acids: CAIGRDYNEQFF.

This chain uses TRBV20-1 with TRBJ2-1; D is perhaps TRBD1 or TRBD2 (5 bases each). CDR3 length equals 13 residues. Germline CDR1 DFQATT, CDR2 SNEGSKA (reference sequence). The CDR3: CTLEGTQNNEQFF. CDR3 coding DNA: TGCACCCTTGAAGGGACCCAAAACAATGAGCAGTTCTTC.

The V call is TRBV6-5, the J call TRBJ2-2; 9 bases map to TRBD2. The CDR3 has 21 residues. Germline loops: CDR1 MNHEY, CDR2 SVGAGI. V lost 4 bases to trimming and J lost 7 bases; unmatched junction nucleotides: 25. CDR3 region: CASSSVPGLAPLVLLGGELFF. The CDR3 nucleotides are TGTGCCAGCAGTTCCGTTCCGGGACTAGCTCCCCTCGTCCTCCTCGGCGGGGAGCTGTTTTTT.

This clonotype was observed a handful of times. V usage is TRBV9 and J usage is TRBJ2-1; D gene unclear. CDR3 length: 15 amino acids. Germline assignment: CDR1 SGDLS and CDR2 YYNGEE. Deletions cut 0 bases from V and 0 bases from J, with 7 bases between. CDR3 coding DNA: TGTGCCAGCAGCGTAGAAGATAGCTCCTACAATGAGCAGTTCTTC. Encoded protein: CASSVEDSSYNEQFF.

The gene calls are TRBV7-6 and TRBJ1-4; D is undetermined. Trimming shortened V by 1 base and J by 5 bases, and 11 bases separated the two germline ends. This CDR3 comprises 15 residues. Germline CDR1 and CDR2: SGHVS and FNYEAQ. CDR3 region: CASSLGAAENEKLFF. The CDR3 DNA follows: TGTGCCAGCAGCTTAGGGGCAGCGGAGAATGAAAAACTGTTTTTT.

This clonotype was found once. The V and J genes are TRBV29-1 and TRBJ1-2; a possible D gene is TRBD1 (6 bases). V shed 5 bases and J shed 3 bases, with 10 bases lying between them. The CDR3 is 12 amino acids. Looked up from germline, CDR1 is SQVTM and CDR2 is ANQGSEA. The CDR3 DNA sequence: TGCAGCGTTACAGGGCGCGACTATGGCTACACCTTC. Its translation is CSVTGRDYGYTF.

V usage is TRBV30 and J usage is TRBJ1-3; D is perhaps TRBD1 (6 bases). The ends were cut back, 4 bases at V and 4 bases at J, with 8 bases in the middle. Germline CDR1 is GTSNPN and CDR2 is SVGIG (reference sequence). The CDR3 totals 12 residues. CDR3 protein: CAWKGTGNTIYF. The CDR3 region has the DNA TGTGCCTGGAAGGGGACAGGAAACACCATATATTTT.

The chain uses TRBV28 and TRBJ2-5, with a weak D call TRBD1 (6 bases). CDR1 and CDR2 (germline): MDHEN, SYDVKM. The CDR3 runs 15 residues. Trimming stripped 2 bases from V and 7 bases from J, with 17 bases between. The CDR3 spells CASSLPHSGAVTQYF. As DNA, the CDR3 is TGTGCCAGCAGTTTACCGCACTCAGGGGCGGTGACCCAGTACTTC.

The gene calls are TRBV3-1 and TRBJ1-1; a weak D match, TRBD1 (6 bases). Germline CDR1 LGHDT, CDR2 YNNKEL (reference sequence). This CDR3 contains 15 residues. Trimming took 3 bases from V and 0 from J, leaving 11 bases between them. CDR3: CASSQRGIMNTEAFF. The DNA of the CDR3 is TGTGCCAGCAGCCAGAGGGGGATCATGAACACTGAAGCTTTCTTT.

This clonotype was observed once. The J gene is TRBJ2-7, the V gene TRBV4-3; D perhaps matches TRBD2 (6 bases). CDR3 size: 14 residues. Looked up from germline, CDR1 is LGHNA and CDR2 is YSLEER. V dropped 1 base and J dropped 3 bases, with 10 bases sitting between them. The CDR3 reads CASSQGRDNYEQYF. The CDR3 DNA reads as TGCGCCAGCAGCCAAGGGAGGGATAACTACGAGCAGTACTTC.

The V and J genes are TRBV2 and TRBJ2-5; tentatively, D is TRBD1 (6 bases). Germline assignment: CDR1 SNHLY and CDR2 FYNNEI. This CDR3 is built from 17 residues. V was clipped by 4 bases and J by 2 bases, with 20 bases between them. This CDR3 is CASSGGLFLGGQETQYF. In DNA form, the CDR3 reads TGTGCCAGCAGTGGTGGCCTATTCCTAGGGGGACAAGAGACCCAGTACTTC.

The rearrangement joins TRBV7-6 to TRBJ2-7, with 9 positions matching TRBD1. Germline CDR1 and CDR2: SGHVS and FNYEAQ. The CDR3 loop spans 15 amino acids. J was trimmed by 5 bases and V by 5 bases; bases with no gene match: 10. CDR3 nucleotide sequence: TGTGCCAGCAGCCCTAAGAGGGGACAGGGTCACGAGCAGTACTTC. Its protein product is CASSPKRGQGHEQYF.

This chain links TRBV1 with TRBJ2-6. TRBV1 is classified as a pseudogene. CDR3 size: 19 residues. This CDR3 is CTSSQAIGWMSSGANVLTF. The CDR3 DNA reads TGCACCAGCAGCCAAGCTATTGGCTGGATGAGCTCTGGGGCCAACGTCCTGACTTTC.

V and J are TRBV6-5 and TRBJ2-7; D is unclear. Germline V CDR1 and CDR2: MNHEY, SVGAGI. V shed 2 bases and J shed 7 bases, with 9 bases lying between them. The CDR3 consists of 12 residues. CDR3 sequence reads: CASSYTGREQYF. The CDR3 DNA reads TGTGCCAGCAGTTACACCGGAAGGGAGCAGTACTTC.

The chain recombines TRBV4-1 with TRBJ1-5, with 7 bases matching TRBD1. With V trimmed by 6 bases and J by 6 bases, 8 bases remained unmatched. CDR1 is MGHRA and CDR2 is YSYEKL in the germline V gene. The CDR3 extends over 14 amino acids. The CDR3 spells CASRDTGDSQPQHF. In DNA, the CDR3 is TGCGCCAGCAGGGATACAGGGGACAGTCAGCCCCAGCATTTT.

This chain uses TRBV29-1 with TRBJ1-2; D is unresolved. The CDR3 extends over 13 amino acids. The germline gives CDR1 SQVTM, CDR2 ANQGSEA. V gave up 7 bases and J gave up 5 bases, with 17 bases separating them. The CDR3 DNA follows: TGCAGCGCGCTCGAAAGTCAGAGGTATGGCTACACCTTC. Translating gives CSALESQRYGYTF.

CDR3 in amino acids: CASSRSGTSGVETQYF. CDR3 nucleotide sequence: TGTGCCAGCAGCCGATCCGGGACTAGCGGGGTGGAGACCCAGTACTTC. This chain uses TRBV7-7 with TRBJ2-5; 13 positions match TRBD2. This CDR3 spans 16 amino acids. CDR1 is SSHAT, CDR2 FNYEAQ, per germline (reference sequence). V shed 5 bases and J 5 bases; nucleotides not matched to a gene: 8.

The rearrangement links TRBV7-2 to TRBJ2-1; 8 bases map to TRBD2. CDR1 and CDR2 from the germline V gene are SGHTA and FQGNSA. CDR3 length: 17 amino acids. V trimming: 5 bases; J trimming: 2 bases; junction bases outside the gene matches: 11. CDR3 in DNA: TGTGCCAGCAGCATAGAATTACGGGGGGGCCCCTACAATGAGCAGTTCTTC. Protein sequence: CASSIELRGGPYNEQFF.

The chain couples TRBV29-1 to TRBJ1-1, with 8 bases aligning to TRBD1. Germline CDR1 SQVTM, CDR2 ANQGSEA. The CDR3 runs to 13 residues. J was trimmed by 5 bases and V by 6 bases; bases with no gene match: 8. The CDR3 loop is CSVRTGTSTEAFF. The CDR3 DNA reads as TGCAGCGTCAGGACAGGGACGTCGACTGAAGCTTTCTTT.

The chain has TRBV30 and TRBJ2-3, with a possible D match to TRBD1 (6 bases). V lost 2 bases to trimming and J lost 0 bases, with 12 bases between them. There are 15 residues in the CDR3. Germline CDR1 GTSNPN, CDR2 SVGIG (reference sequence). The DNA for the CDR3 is TGTGCCTGGAGTTCCGGGACAACTAGCACAGATACGCAGTATTTT. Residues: CAWSSGTTSTDTQYF.

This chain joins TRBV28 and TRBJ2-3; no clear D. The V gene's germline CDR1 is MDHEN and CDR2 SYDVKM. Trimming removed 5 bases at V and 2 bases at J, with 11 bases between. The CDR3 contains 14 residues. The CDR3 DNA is TGTGCCAGCAGTCCCCCGTCCTACACAGATACGCAGTATTTT. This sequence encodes CASSPPSYTDTQYF.

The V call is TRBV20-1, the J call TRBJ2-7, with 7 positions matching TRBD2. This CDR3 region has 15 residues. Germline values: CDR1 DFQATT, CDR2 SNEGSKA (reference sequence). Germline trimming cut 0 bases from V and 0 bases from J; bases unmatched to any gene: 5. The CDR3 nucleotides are TGCAGTGCTAGAGATATAGCGGGTGCCTCCTACGAGCAGTACTTC. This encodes CSARDIAGASYEQYF.

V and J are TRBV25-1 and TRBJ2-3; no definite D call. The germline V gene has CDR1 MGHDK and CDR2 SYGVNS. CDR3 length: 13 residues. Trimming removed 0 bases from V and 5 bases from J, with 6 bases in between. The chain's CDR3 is CASSEYIGDTQYF. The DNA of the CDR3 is TGTGCCAGCAGTGAATATATTGGAGATACGCAGTATTTT.

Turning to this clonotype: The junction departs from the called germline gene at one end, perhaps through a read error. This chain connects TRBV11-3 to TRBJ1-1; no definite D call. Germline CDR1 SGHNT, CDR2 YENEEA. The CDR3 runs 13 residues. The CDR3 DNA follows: TGTGCCAGCAGCTTAGGATGGAACAGTGAAGCTTTCTTT. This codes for CASSLGWNSEAFF.

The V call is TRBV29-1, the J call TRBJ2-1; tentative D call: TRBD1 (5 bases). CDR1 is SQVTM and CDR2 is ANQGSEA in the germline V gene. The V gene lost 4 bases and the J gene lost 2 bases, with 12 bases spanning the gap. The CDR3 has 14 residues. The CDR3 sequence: CSVGGAGTYNEQFF. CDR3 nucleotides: TGCAGCGTTGGTGGGGCCGGCACCTACAATGAGCAGTTCTTC.

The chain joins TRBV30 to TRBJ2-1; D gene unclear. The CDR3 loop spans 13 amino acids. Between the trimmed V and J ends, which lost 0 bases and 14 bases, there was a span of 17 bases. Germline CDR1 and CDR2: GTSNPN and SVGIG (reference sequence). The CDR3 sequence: CAWSVKSETPKFF. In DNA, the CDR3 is TGTGCCTGGAGTGTTAAAAGCGAGACCCCAAAGTTCTTC.

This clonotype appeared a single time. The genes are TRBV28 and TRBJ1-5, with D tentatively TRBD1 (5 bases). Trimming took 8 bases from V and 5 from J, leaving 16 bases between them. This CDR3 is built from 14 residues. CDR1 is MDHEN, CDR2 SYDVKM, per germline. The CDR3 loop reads CASYLGGVDQPQHF. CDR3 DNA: TGTGCCAGCTACCTCGGGGGGGTTGATCAGCCCCAGCATTTT.

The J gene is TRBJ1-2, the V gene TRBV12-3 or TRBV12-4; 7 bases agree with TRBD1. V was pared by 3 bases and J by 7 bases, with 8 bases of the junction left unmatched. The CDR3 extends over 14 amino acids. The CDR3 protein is CASSLEGANSGYTF. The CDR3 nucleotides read TGTGCCAGCAGTTTGGAGGGGGCGAATAGTGGCTACACCTTC.

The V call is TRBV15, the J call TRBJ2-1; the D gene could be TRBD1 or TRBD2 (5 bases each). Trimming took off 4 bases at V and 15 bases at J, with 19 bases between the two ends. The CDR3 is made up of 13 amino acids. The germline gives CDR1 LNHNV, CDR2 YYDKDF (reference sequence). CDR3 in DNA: TGTGCCACCAGCAAAACCGGGACCCTGGGGACGTTCTTC. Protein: CATSKTGTLGTFF. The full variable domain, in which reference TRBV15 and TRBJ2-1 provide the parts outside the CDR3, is DAMVIQNPRYQVTQFGKPVTLSCSQTLNHNVMYWYQQKSSQAPKLLFHYYDKDFNNEADTPDNFQSRRPNTSFCFLDIRSPGLGDTAMYLCATSKTGTLGTFFGPGTRLTVL.